Presented here are 13 T cell receptor beta chains from one specimen sequenced in a study of T-cell memory formation after mild COVID-19. TCRdb itself ran the 5' RACE reads through MiXCR, one entry per CDR3 protein. This table holds 250,000 to 350,000 distinct CDR3 sequences, 19% found once. Sequencing input: PBMCs or a T cell subset sorted from them (not recorded which). These receptors were obtained from a young man who had mild COVID-19 (a few samples of this study predate the infection). Cell type and time point are not known.

This clonotype was detected a few times. The chain combines TRBV20-1 with TRBJ2-7; the match to TRBD1 covers 7 bases. The V and J ends lost 1 base and 5 bases, in that order; junction bases with no gene match: 5. The CDR3 sequence is 13 residues long. CDR1 DFQATT and CDR2 SNEGSKA come from the germline V gene (reference sequence). The CDR3 is CSARGQGYDEQYF. CDR3 bases: TGCAGTGCTAGAGGACAGGGCTACGACGAGCAGTACTTC.

This clonotype was found a few times. The rearrangement links TRBV29-1 to TRBJ2-4; 11 bases are a match to TRBD1. Germline lookup yields CDR1 SQVTM and CDR2 ANQGSEA. CDR3 length equals 13 residues. J lost 12 bases, V lost 2 bases, and 6 bases had no gene match. CDR3 loop: CSVERTGGETQYF. The CDR3 nucleotides are TGCAGCGTTGAAAGGACAGGGGGCGAGACTCAGTACTTC.

This chain uses TRBV20-1 with TRBJ2-7; no definite D call. The V gene's germline CDR1 is DFQATT and CDR2 SNEGSKA (reference sequence). The CDR3 sequence is 14 residues long. V was clipped by 0 bases and J by 5 bases, with 14 bases between them. Here the CDR3 DNA reads TGCAGTGCTAGAGACACGTCACGGCCTGACGAGCAGTACTTC. Amino acids: CSARDTSRPDEQYF.

The sample holds a few counts of this clonotype. The gene calls are TRBV9 and TRBJ1-2; 8 nucleotides agree with TRBD1. Germline CDR1 is SGDLS and CDR2 is YYNGEE. The V and J ends lost 2 bases and 8 bases, in that order; junction bases with no gene match: 8. This CDR3 region has 14 residues. The CDR3 here is CASSVQGARNGYTF. CDR3 in DNA: TGTGCCAGCAGCGTTCAGGGGGCGCGAAACGGCTACACCTTC.

This clonotype was seen a handful of times. This chain links TRBV28 with TRBJ2-7, with D tentatively TRBD2 (5 bases). Germline loops: CDR1 MDHEN, CDR2 SYDVKM. Trimming left V 9 bases short and J 4 bases short, with 13 bases between. The CDR3 has 12 residues. The CDR3 bases are TGTGCCAGTGCGGGCACCTCATACGAGCAGTACGTC. Residues: CASAGTSYEQYV.

The CDR3 DNA reads as TGTGCCACCAGCCCTGACGTAGGGACCGATGAAAAACTGTTTTTT. This codes for CATSPDVGTDEKLFF. This sequence joins TRBV15 and TRBJ1-4; D might be TRBD1 (5 bases). The CDR3 has 15 amino acids. Trimming cost V 5 bases and J 6 bases, with 16 bases left between them. Germline V CDR1 and CDR2: LNHNV, YYDKDF (reference sequence).

This clonotype was seen just once. The rearrangement links TRBV2 to TRBJ2-4; 8 nucleotides agree with TRBD1. J gave up 1 base and V 5 bases, and 4 bases lay outside the gene matches. CDR1 and CDR2 (germline): SNHLY, FYNNEI. The CDR3 totals 15 residues. The CDR3 sequence: CASSKQGGAKNIQYF. CDR3 nucleotides: TGTGCCAGCAGTAAACAGGGGGGTGCCAAAAACATTCAGTACTTC.

A few counts support this clonotype. The V gene is TRBV4-2, the J gene TRBJ1-6; TRBD1 matches 10 bases. Trimming at V came to 2 bases and at J to 10 bases, leaving 8 bases not matched to a gene. This CDR3 has 16 residues. The V gene's germline CDR1 is LGHNA and CDR2 YNFKEQ. CDR3 nucleotides: TGTGCCAGCAGCCAAATGCAAGACAGGGGGCGATCACCCCTCCACTTT. Its protein product is CASSQMQDRGRSPLHF.

The chain recombines TRBV4-1 with TRBJ1-4, with a weak D call TRBD1 (6 bases). This CDR3 comprises 14 residues. Deletions cut 3 bases from V and 12 bases from J, with 17 bases between. The V gene's germline CDR1 is MGHRA and CDR2 YSYEKL. The CDR3 region is CASSHAQGSGELFF. The CDR3 nucleotides read TGCGCCAGCAGCCACGCACAGGGTTCGGGGGAACTGTTTTTT.

V usage is TRBV9 and J usage is TRBJ2-1; 13 nucleotides agree with TRBD2. The V gene's germline CDR1 is SGDLS and CDR2 YYNGEE. CDR3 length equals 19 residues. V lost 4 bases, J lost 5 bases, and 15 bases stayed unmatched. The CDR3 coding sequence is TGTGCCAGCAGCCCTCCCGGGACAGTAGGACTAGCGGGGGACAATGAGCAGTTCTTC. This sequence encodes CASSPPGTVGLAGDNEQFF.

This chain links TRBV2 with TRBJ2-7, with D perhaps being TRBD1 or TRBD2 (5 bases each). The length of the CDR3 is 15 residues. In germline, CDR1 is SNHLY, CDR2 FYNNEI. V was shortened by 10 bases and J by 2 bases, with 21 bases between the two germline ends. The CDR3 protein is CATKAWGTATYEQYF. DNA for the CDR3: TGTGCCACCAAAGCGTGGGGGACCGCCACCTACGAGCAGTACTTC. Complete variable domain (other parts from reference TRBV2 and TRBJ2-7): EPEVTQTPSHQVTQMGQEVILRCVPISNHLYFYWYRQILGQKVEFLVSFYNNEISEKSEIFDDQFSVERPDGSNFTLKIRSTKLEDSAMYFCATKAWGTATYEQYFGPGTRLTVT.

The rearrangement joins TRBV4-2 to TRBJ2-7, with D uncertain. CDR1 is LGHNA and CDR2 is YNFKEQ in the germline V gene. CDR3 length: 13 amino acids. The V end lost 4 bases, the J end lost 3 bases, and 10 bases lay between the germline ends. The CDR3 reads CASSPSRGYEQYF. CDR3 DNA sequence: TGTGCCAGCAGCCCTTCTCGAGGCTACGAGCAGTACTTC.

The chain employs TRBV10-1 and TRBJ2-2; 7 nucleotides align to TRBD1. J lost 4 bases, V lost 10 bases, and 6 bases had no gene match. The CDR3 is 13 residues long. Germline V gene lookup returns CDR1 WNHNN and CDR2 SYGVQD (reference sequence). CDR3 sequence reads: CATRQGPTGELFF. The CDR3 nucleotides are TGCGCCACCAGACAGGGTCCCACCGGGGAGCTGTTTTTT.